The text below deals with one T cell receptor beta chain. One end of the junction is discordant with germline, which a read error may explain. Germline V CDR1 and CDR2: SGHAT, FQNNGV. The CDR3 covers 17 residues. The sample belongs to a study of tumor-infiltrating lymphocytes in primary liver carcinoma. Between roughly 17 and 33 mg of unsorted bulk tissue served as the source from which RNA and DNA were co-extracted. cDNA specific to TCR beta was made from 450 to 650 ng of total RNA, with a constant-region primer employed for priming. Slightly modified ARM-PCR with three nested multiplex PCR rounds yielded TCR beta libraries. Investigators reported that the first two PCR rounds, at around 10 cycles each, used TRBV1-TRBV30 forward primers with a C-beta reverse primer. Via MiXCR, TCRdb re-called the multiplex PCR reads, giving one row per CDR3 protein. Among 50,000 to 60,000 distinct CDR3 sequences, 65% to 85% were seen once, and the ten largest hold approximately 25%.

The material sequenced was liver tumor tissue from sampling region 5. Regarding subset: tumor region T5, tumor centre. The source of this sequence is a middle-aged man with primary liver carcinoma and hepatitis B virus infection. V gene TRBV11-2 combines with J gene TRBJ2-3, with 10 nucleotides matching TRBD2. The CDR3 DNA follows: TGTGCCATCAGCTTGAGGGCTAGCGGGAGTTTTCCAGATACGCAGTATTTT. Translated, it gives CAISLRASGSFPDTQYF.